Reported below is one T cell receptor beta chain. Its target is unknown. The data stem from a study of cytomegalovirus exposure and HLA in healthy donors. General study results and limits: Cytomegalovirus association was listed for 150 or so TCR beta chains.

PCR primers comprised 60 Vbeta and 13 Jbeta primers. The data were produced by immunoSEQ multiplex PCR, yet TCRdb's version contains in-frame clones alone and is incomplete. Of fewer than 200,000 clones in the sample, about 81% are singletons; the top ten hold more than 0.75%. The CDR3 sequence is 16 residues long. From germline, CDR1 is MDHEN and CDR2 SYDVKM. J was trimmed by 5 bases and V by 0 bases; bases with no gene match: 8. V and J are TRBV28 and TRBJ2-7, with 9 bases that match TRBD1. The sample consisted of PBMCs. The TCR originated in a girl aged 2 to 9 in good health and CMV-seropositive. CDR3 residues: CASSLWEVTGGDEQYF. CDR3 nucleotides: TGTGCCAGCAGTTTATGGGAGGTCACAGGGGGCGACGAGCAGTACTTC.